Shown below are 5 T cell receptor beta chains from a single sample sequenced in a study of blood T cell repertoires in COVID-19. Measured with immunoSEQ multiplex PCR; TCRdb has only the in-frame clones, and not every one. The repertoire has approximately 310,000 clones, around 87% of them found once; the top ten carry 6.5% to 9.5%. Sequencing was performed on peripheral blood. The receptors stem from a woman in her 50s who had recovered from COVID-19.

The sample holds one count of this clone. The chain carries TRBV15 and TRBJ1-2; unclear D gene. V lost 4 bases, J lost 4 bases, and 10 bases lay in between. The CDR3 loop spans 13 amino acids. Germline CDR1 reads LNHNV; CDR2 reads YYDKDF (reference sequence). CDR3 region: CATSNGNLYGYTF. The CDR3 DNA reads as TGTGCCACCAGCAACGGGAACCTCTATGGCTACACCTTC. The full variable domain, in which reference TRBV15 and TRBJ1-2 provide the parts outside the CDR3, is DAMVIQNPRYQVTQFGKPVTLSCSQTLNHNVMYWYQQKSSQAPKLLFHYYDKDFNNEADTPDNFQSRRPNTSFCFLDIRSPGLGDTAMYLCATSNGNLYGYTFGSGTRLTVV.

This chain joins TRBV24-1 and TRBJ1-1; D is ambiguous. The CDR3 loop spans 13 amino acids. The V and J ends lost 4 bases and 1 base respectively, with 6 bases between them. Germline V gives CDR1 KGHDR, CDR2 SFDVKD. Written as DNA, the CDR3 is TGTGCCACCAGTGAGGAGTGGAACACTGAAGCTTTCTTT. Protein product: CATSEEWNTEAFF.

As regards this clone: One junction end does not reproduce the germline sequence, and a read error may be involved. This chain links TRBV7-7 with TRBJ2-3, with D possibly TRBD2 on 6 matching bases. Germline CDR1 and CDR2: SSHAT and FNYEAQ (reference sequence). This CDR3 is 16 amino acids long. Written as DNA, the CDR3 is TGTGCTAGCAGCGCCGGGACTGCTCGGGGGTCAGATACGCAGTATTTT. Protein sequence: CASSAGTARGSDTQYF.

The CDR3 here is CASSSRTGERLHF. The CDR3 DNA reads TGTGCCAGCAGCTCCCGGACAGGGGAGCGCCTCCACTTT. The chain is built from TRBV9 and TRBJ1-6, with 9 positions matching TRBD1. CDR1 SGDLS and CDR2 YYNGEE come from the germline V gene. V shed 4 bases and J 15 bases; nucleotides not matched to a gene: 8. This CDR3 spans 13 amino acids. The full variable domain, its missing parts supplied by reference TRBV9 and TRBJ1-6, is DSGVTQTPKHLITATGQRVTLRCSPRSGDLSVYWYQQSLDQGLQFLIQYYNGEERAKGNILERFSAQQFPDLHSELNLSSLELGDSALYFCASSSRTGERLHFGNGTRLTVT.

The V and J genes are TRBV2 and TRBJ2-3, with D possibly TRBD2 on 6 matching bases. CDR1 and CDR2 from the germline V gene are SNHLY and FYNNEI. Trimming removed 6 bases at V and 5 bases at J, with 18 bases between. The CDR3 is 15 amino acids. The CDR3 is CASSSRTIRGDTQYF. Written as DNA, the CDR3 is TGTGCCAGCAGCTCGAGGACTATCCGGGGAGATACGCAGTATTTT.